This T cell receptor (beta chain) was recorded in a study of shared clonotypes between healthy human individuals. Overall study findings and caveats: Of the naive CD4 clonotypes, roughly 5.5% were shared across a few donors. What rarefaction showed was incomplete sorted-subset sequencing despite large depth. Generation of non-shared clonotypes was less probable than generation of clonotypes shared by all four donors.

Of note for this clone: Its target is not known.

Germline lookup yields CDR1 MDHEN and CDR2 SYDVKM. The CDR3 runs to 14 residues. V was shortened by 6 bases and J by 7 bases, with 16 bases between the two germline ends. CD4+ cells yielded CD45RA+ naive and CD45RA-negative memory subsets. TCRdb keeps only in-frame clones here, not all; method: immunoSEQ multiplex PCR. The data show over 1.5 million clones, approximately 98% seen once. The receptor's source is a man aged 25-45 years in good health. V is TRBV28 and J is TRBJ2-1; tentatively, D is TRBD1 (6 bases). Sequenced: naive CD4+ T cells sorted from blood. Subset meaning: CD45RA+ positively selected. In DNA, the CDR3 is TGTGCCAGCAGCCGGGACATCGGACGGAATGAGCAGTTCTTC. Translated, it gives CASSRDIGRNEQFF.